The text below deals with one T cell receptor beta chain. There is no known antigen for this receptor. Qualities for individual bases were not recorded, and no much larger clone is one base off. The sample's time point, from its label and the paper: baseline before first vaccination. Vaccinee samples were obtained from the UK trials COV001 and COV002, which included a single-blind randomized controlled phase 2/3 trial of AZD1222 (ChAdOx1 nCoV-19) in healthy adults. For TCRbeta chain sequencing, PBMC samples from trial participants were taken at day 0 and at day 28 after the second dose. Including cysteine and phenylalanine, the CDR3 has 16 amino acids. This entry keeps only the CDR3 DNA: 48 bases, framed from base 1. V and J lose 4 bases and 5 bases, and a span of 20 bases separates them. CDR1 and CDR2 are drawn from the germline V gene (reference sequence): LGHDT, YNNKEL. The CDR3 regions of human TCRbeta chains were subjected to immunosequencing. In the source study's methods: TCRs in the repertoires were compared against a reference library of SARS-CoV-2-specific TCRs that had been generated with the MIRA antigen-specificity platform. Breadth meant the fraction of unique TCRs that were SARS-CoV-2-associated, whereas depth meant the fraction of total T cells that were SARS-CoV-2-associated. Each spike-specific TCR was assigned to its reactive spike region and to a CD4 or CD8 class using the MIRA data. Log10-transformed breadth and depth values were compared by one-way ANOVA with Sidak's multiple comparisons tests. This immuneACCESS table, as held by TCRdb, lists in-frame sequences with V and J called but not all clones. Of the missing ones, under half trace to an unresolved V gene in checked studies; the others have no known cause. V and J calls and clone size are copied from that table; D and trimming were computed from the DNA. This sample holds approximately 79,000 clones; about 88% were observed only once. Roughly 11% of the sample is held by the ten biggest clonotypes.

This record comes from a study of T cell responses to AZD1222 COVID-19 vaccine (dated by TCRdb to the early 2020s). Regarding the complete study: AZD1222 recipients with second doses at about 4 weeks or about 12 weeks were pooled, because spike-specific TCR depth and breadth did not differ between schedules. TCR sequencing was performed for about 240 trial participants, of whom roughly 200 were given two doses of AZD1222 and approximately 25 were given two doses of MenACWY control vaccine. Trial participants were enrolled by age into subgroups of 18-55, 56-69 and 70-plus years, and 148, 28 and 57 TCR-sequenced participants, respectively, were included in these subgroups.

What the study reported, not specific to this receptor: Because no samples from the day 14 peak response were available, repertoires could be characterized only after the peak T cell response. After two AZD1222 doses, spike-specific TCR breadth and depth were significantly higher than at day 0 and than in MenACWY recipients. The 56-69-year group was small, and its depth increase did not reach significance, likely because of low power. Reportedly, almost half of the unique spike-specific TCRs recognized epitopes lying outside the regions that are mutated in the B.1.351 and B.1.1.7 variants. Conclusions about previously exposed vaccinees were limited because only six or seven AZD1222 recipients were SARS-CoV-2 seropositive at baseline. Participants were mostly white British and included more females than males, and it was suggested by the authors that clonal diversity may have been underestimated. The whole spike protein was spanned by vaccine-associated CD4 TCRs, and dominant responses were seen in regions 160-218 and 743-854.

This material consisted of peripheral blood, taken on day 0 of AZD1222 vaccination. The clonotype comes from an adult in good health. The rearranged segments are TRBV3-1 (or the pseudogene TRBV3-2) and TRBJ2-5; the D element could tentatively be TRBD1 or TRBD2, as 7 bases agree for each. DNA sequence: TGTGCCAGCAGCCTTCTGGGGAGGGGGCAAGGTGAGACCCAGTACTTC. Its protein is CASSLLGRGQGETQYF.